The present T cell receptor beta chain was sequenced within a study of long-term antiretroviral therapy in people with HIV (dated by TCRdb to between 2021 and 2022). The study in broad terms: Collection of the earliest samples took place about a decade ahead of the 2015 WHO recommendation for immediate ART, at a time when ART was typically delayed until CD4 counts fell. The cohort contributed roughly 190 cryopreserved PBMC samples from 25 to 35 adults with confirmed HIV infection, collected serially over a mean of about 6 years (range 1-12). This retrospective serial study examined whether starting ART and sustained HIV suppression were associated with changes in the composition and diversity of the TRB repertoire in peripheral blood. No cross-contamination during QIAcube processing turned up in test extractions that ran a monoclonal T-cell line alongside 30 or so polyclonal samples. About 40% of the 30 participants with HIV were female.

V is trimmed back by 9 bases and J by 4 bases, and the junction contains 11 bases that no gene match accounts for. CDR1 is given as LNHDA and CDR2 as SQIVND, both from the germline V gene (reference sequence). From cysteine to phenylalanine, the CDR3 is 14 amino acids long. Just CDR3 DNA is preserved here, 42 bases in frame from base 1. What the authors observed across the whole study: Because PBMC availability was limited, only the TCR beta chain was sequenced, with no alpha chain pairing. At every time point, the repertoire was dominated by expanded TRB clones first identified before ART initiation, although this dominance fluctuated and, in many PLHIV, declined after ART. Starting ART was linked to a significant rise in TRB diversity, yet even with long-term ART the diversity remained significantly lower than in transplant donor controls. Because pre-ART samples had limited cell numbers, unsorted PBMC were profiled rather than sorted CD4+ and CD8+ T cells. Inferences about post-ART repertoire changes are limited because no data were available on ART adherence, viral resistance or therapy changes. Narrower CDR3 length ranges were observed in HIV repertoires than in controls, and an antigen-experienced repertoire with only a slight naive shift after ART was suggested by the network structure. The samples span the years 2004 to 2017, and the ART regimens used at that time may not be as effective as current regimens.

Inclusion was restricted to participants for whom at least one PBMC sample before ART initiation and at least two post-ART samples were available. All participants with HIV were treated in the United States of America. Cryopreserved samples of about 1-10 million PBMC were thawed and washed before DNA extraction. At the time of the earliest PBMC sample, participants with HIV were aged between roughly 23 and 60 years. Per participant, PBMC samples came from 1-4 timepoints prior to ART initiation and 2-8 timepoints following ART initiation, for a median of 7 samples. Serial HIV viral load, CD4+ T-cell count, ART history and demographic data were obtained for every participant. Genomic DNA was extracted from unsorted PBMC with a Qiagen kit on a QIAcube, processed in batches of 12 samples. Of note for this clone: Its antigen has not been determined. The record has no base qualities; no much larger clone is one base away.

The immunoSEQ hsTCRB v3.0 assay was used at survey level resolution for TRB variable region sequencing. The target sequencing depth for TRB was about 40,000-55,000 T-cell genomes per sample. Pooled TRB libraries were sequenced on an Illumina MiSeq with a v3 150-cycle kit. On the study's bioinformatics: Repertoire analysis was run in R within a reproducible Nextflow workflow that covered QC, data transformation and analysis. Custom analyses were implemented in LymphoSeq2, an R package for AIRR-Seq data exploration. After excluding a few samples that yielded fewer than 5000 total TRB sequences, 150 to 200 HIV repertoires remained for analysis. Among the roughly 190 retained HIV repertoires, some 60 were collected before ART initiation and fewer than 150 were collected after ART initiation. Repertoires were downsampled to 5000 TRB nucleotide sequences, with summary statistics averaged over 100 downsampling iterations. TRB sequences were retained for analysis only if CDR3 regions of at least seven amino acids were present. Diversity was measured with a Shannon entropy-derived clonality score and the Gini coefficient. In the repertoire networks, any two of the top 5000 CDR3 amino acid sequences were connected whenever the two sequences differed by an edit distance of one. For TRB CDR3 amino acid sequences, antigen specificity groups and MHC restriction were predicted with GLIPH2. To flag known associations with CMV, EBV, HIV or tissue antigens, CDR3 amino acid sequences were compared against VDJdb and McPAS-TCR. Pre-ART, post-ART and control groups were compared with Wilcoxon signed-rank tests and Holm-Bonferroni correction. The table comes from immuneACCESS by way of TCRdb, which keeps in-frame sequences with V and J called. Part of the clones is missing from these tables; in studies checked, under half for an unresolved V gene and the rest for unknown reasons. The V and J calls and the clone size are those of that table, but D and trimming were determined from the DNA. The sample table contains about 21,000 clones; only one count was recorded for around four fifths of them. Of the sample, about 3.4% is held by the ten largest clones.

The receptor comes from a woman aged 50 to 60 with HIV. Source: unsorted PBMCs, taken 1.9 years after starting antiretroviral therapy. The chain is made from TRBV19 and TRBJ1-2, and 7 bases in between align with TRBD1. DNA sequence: TGTGCCAGCATACCGGGACAGTCGGGCTATGGCTACACCTTC. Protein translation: CASIPGQSGYGYTF.